The clone carrying this T cell receptor (beta chain) was detected once. Its target is unknown. The data were obtained in a study of shared clonotypes between healthy human individuals. General study points: Blood was the only sampled material, and tissue repertoires likely differ. Several donors showed sharing of about 4.6% of naive CD4 clonotypes. In general, naive subsets displayed greater estimated richness than memory subsets did.

Measured with immunoSEQ multiplex PCR; TCRdb has only the in-frame clones, and not every one. The table has some 2 million clones, about 95% seen once. CD45RO-negative, CCR7-positively selected cells formed the naive CD8 fraction, excluding terminally differentiated effector memory CD45RA+ cells. Adult donors, all healthy and HIV-negative, had no recent acute infections or vaccinations. Germline CDR1 is MGHRA and CDR2 is YSYEKL. This CDR3 is 16 amino acids long. Trimming removed 8 bases from V and 3 bases from J; junction bases left unmatched: 14. V is TRBV4-1 and J is TRBJ2-3, with 7 bases matching TRBD2. The receptor's source is a man aged 18 to 29 in good health. Sequencing was performed on naive CD8+ T cells sorted from blood. The CDR3 bases are TGCGCCAGCTCCGGGACTATCGGTTGGGATACAGATACGCAGTATTTT. As protein: CASSGTIGWDTDTQYF.